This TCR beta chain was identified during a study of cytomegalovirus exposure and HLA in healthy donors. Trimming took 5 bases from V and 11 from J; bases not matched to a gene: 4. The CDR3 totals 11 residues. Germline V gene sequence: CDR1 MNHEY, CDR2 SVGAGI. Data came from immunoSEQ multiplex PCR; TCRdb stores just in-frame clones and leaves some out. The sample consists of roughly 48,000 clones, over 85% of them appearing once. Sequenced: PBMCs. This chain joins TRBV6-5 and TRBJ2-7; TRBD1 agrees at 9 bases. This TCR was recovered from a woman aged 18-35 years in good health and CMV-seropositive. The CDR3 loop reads CASSTRTGEYF. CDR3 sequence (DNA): TGTGCCAGCAGTACCAGGACAGGGGAGTACTTC.